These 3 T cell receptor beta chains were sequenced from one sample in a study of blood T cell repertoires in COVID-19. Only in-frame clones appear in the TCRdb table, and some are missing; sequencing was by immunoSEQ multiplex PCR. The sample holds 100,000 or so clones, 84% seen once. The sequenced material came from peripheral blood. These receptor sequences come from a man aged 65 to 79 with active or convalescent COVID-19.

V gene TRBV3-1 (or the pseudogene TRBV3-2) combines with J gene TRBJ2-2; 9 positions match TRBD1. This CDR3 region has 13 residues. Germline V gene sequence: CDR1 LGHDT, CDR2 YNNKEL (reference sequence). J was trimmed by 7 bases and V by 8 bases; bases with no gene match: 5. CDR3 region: CASSTGGIGELFF. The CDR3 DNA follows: TGTGCCAGCTCAACAGGGGGCATCGGGGAGCTGTTTTTT.

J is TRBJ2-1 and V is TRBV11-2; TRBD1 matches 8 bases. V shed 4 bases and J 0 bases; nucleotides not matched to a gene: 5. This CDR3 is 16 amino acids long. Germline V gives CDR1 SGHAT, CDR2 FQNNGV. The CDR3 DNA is TGTGCCAGCAGCTCCGGACAGGGATTCTCCTACAATGAGCAGTTCTTC. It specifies CASSSGQGFSYNEQFF.

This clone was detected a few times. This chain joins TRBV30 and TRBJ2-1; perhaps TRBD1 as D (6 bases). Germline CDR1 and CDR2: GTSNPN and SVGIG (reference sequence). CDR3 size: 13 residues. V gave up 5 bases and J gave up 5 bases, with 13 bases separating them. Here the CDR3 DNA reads TGTGCCTGGGCCGGACAGATTCACAATGAGCAGTTCTTC. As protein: CAWAGQIHNEQFF.